This T cell receptor beta chain derives from a study of identical twins. Study-level findings and limits: For out-of-frame beta sequences, excess twin sharing was weaker. A lower insertion count was a feature of abundant cord blood beta clonotypes, with no such feature in memory repertoires.

This clonotype has a handful of counts. The antigen remains unidentified. Trimming took 4 bases from V and 8 from J, leaving 11 bases between them. There are 12 residues in the CDR3. In TCRdb, the 5' RACE reads were re-called with MiXCR into one record per CDR3 protein. The profile covers 1.5 million to 2 million distinct CDR3 sequences, with about 32% appearing a single time and about 0.25% taken by the ten largest. The receptor's source is a newborn girl in good health. The chain carries TRBV12-3 or TRBV12-4 and TRBJ1-1; perhaps TRBD1 as D (5 bases). Sample: cord blood. CDR3 nucleotide sequence: TGTGCCAGCAGTTCGGGGGTTGGGGAAGCTTTCTTT. Translated, it gives CASSSGVGEAFF.